The 26 T cell receptor beta chains below come from one sample, sequenced in a study of regulatory T cells in long-lasting Graves disease. Time point given: newly diagnosed GD, antithyroid drugs for less than 3 months. PBMC RNA served as the TCR library source. Arm-PCR of CDR3 regions and iRepertoire HTBI primers were the basis on which TCR beta libraries were built. TCRdb redid the calling of the multiplex PCR reads with MiXCR, one entry per CDR3 protein. Seen here are 400,000 to 500,000 distinct CDR3 sequences, around 15% observed once, and the top ten hold about 11%. The same sample was also used in a study of T cells in Graves' hyperthyroidism and ophthalmopathy.

Source: peripheral blood mononuclear cells (PBMCs), taken at new diagnosis, from a patient treated with antithyroid drugs. These receptors all come from a woman aged 25 to 39 with Graves disease.

There are a few counts of this clonotype. J is TRBJ2-6 and V is TRBV5-1; TRBD2 might be the D (6 bases). Germline lookup yields CDR1 SGHRS and CDR2 YFSETQ. The CDR3 runs to 15 residues. V shed 4 bases and J shed 4 bases, with 12 bases lying between them. The CDR3 nucleotides are TGCGCCAGCAGCGGCGGGACCTCGGGGGCCAACGTCCTGACTTTC. Translation: CASSGGTSGANVLTF.

This clonotype came up a few times. This chain uses TRBV12-3 or TRBV12-4 with TRBJ2-6, with TRBD2 identical over 7 bases. The CDR3 totals 15 residues. J lost 3 bases, V lost 4 bases, and 3 bases had no gene match. The CDR3 DNA reads TGTGCCAGCAGTTGGGGGGGATATGGGGCCAACGTCCTGACTTTC. Translation gives CASSWGGYGANVLTF.

This clonotype was recorded many times. The chain uses TRBV18 and TRBJ2-5; D is undetermined. This CDR3 spans 14 amino acids. CDR1 and CDR2 (germline): KGHSH, LQKENI. V gave up 0 bases and J gave up 1 base, with 6 bases separating them. The CDR3 loop reads CASSPPTSQETQYF. Written as DNA, the CDR3 is TGTGCCAGCTCACCACCAACGTCCCAAGAGACCCAGTACTTC. Complete variable domain (other parts from reference TRBV18 and TRBJ2-5): NAGVMQNPRHLVRRRGQEARLRCSPMKGHSHVYWYRQLPEEGLKFMVYLQKENIIDESGMPKERFSAEFPKEGPSILRIQQVVRGDSAAYFCASSPPTSQETQYFGPGTRLLVL.

The rearrangement uses TRBV18 and TRBJ2-5, with TRBD2 matching 8 bases. V shed 3 bases, J shed 11 bases, and the junction held 17 bases outside the gene matches. This CDR3 region has 16 residues. Germline loops: CDR1 KGHSH, CDR2 LQKENI. CDR3 nucleotide sequence: TGTGCCAGCTCACCTAACCGGGGGGGTGTGTACAATGAGCAGTACTTC. It yields the protein CASSPNRGGVYNEQYF.

This clonotype has a count of ten or more. The chain uses TRBV7-2 and TRBJ2-2; D gene ambiguous. This CDR3 is built from 13 residues. Germline V gene lookup returns CDR1 SGHTA and CDR2 FQGNSA. Deletions cut 4 bases from V and 8 bases from J, with 11 bases between. As DNA, the CDR3 is TGTGCCAGCAGCTACGACACGGGTGGGGAGCTGTTTTTT. This gives the protein CASSYDTGGELFF.

This clonotype came up many times. The V gene is TRBV3-1, the J gene TRBJ1-5; 9 bases fit TRBD1. CDR3 length: 14 amino acids. V trimming: 4 bases; J trimming: 8 bases; junction bases outside the gene matches: 6. The germline gives CDR1 LGHDT, CDR2 YNNKEL (reference sequence). The CDR3 loop reads CASSPLQGAEPQHF. The CDR3 bases are TGTGCCAGCAGCCCATTACAGGGGGCAGAGCCCCAGCATTTT.

V gene TRBV20-1 combines with J gene TRBJ2-1; tentatively, D is TRBD1 or TRBD2 (6 bases each). CDR3 length equals 14 residues. Germline V gene data show CDR1 as DFQATT and CDR2 as SNEGSKA (reference sequence). V was clipped by 0 bases and J by 8 bases, with 14 bases between them. The CDR3 bases are TGCAGTGCTAGAGATTGGGGGGCAGGGGATGAGCAGTTCTTC. This codes for CSARDWGAGDEQFF.

In the case of this clonotype: This may arise from a read error, as a much more abundant clone is one base away. The rearrangement uses TRBV20-1 and TRBJ1-2; D is uncertain. Germline V lookup: CDR1 DFQATT, CDR2 SNEGSKA (reference sequence). CDR3 length: 12 residues. For the CDR3, the DNA is TGCAGTGCTTTGGGCTGGAACTATGTCTACACCTTC. Translation: CSALGWNYVYTF.

In its sample, this clonotype was seen a few times. CDR3 in amino acids: CASSLERDKTYEQYF. CDR3 DNA: TGTGCCAGCAGCTTAGAGCGGGATAAGACCTACGAGCAGTACTTC. The genes are TRBV7-2 and TRBJ2-7; 7 bases align to TRBD2. This CDR3 is 15 amino acids long. V trimming: 1 base; J trimming: 2 bases; junction bases outside the gene matches: 5. Germline-derived CDR1 and CDR2 are SGHTA and FQGNSA. The full variable domain, in which reference TRBV7-2 and TRBJ2-7 provide the parts outside the CDR3, is GAGVSQSPSNKVTEKGKDVELRCDPISGHTALYWYRQSLGQGLEFLIYFQGNSAPDKSGLPSDRFSAERTGGSVSTLTIQRTQQEDSAVYLCASSLERDKTYEQYFGPGTRLTVT.

This clonotype has at least ten counts. The rearrangement joins TRBV3-1 to TRBJ1-2, with D unresolved. The germline V and J ends were trimmed by 0 bases and 4 bases, with 3 bases remaining between them. Germline V gene data show CDR1 as LGHDT and CDR2 as YNNKEL (reference sequence). The CDR3 extends over 12 amino acids. CDR3 sequence reads: CASSQESYGYTF. CDR3 bases: TGTGCCAGCAGCCAAGAGTCCTATGGCTACACCTTC.

Comment on this clonotype: A read error may explain this, as a much larger clone is one base away. J is TRBJ2-1 and V is TRBV5-1; 11 nucleotides match TRBD1. The CDR3 sequence is 13 residues long. Germline V gives CDR1 SGHRS, CDR2 YFSETQ. The junction had 3 bases not matched to a gene; V was cut back by 4 bases and J by 9 bases. The CDR3, as DNA: TGCGCCAGCAGCAAGGGACAGGGGGGTGAGCAGTTCTTC. This codes for CASSKGQGGEQFF.

This clonotype was observed a few times. This rearrangement joins TRBV12-5 to TRBJ1-5, with D tentatively TRBD1 (6 bases). The CDR3 sequence is 13 residues long. Trimming left V 5 bases short and J 4 bases short, with 9 bases between. CDR1 is LGHNT and CDR2 is FRNRAP in the germline V gene. This chain's CDR3 is CASGGTGNQPQHF. The CDR3 DNA is TGTGCTAGTGGTGGAACAGGGAATCAGCCCCAGCATTTT.

The chain carries TRBV3-1 and TRBJ2-2; D uncertain. V lost 5 bases, J lost 4 bases, and 11 bases lay in between. The CDR3 consists of 14 residues. Germline values: CDR1 LGHDT, CDR2 YNNKEL (reference sequence). For the CDR3, the DNA is TGTGCCAGCAGCACGACGATCGGCACCGGGGAGCTGTTTTTT. Translation gives CASSTTIGTGELFF.

The gene calls are TRBV6-2 or TRBV6-3 and TRBJ1-5, with 7 bases matching TRBD1. CDR1 MNHEY and CDR2 SVGEGT come from the germline V gene. With 8 bases clipped from V and 2 bases from J, the junction kept 18 bases outside the gene matches. The CDR3 extends over 18 amino acids. CDR3 DNA sequence: TGTGCCAGCTGCTGGGGACAGAAGGCGTTGAGTGGCAATCAGCCCCAGCATTTT. Translation: CASCWGQKALSGNQPQHF.

This clonotype was detected ten times or more. V gene TRBV7-3 combines with J gene TRBJ1-6; a weak D match, TRBD1 (5 bases). V lost 6 bases and J 7 bases, leaving 22 bases between the germline ends. CDR1 is SGHTA, CDR2 FQGTGA, per germline. The CDR3 contains 17 residues. CDR3 bases: TGTGCCAGCAGGCTAATACTTCGGGGACGAAAAAATTCACCCCTCCACTTT. Its protein is CASRLILRGRKNSPLHF.

This chain joins TRBV15 and TRBJ1-4; TRBD1 agrees at 9 bases. CDR1 is LNHNV and CDR2 is YYDKDF in the germline V gene (reference sequence). This CDR3 is 14 amino acids long. V dropped 5 bases and J dropped 14; count of bases not matched to a gene: 12. CDR3 DNA sequence: TGTGCCACCAGCGGTGGGACAGGGCCATCTTTCCTGTTTTTT. This encodes CATSGGTGPSFLFF.

This clonotype has a count of ten or more. The chain uses TRBV7-2 and TRBJ2-5; D is undetermined. The CDR3 sequence is 14 residues long. Trimming took 5 bases from V and 5 from J, leaving 15 bases between them. CDR1 is SGHTA, CDR2 FQGNSA, per germline. CDR3: CASSPSIAVETQYF. The CDR3 DNA follows: TGTGCCAGCAGCCCGAGCATAGCAGTGGAGACCCAGTACTTC. The variable domain in full, with the rest retrieved from reference TRBV7-2 and TRBJ2-5, is GAGVSQSPSNKVTEKGKDVELRCDPISGHTALYWYRQSLGQGLEFLIYFQGNSAPDKSGLPSDRFSAERTGGSVSTLTIQRTQQEDSAVYLCASSPSIAVETQYFGPGTRLLVL.

CDR3 protein: CASSQGLEETQYF. The CDR3 DNA reads as TGTGCCAGCAGCCAAGGCCTGGAGGAGACCCAGTACTTC. The V and J genes are TRBV14 and TRBJ2-5, with unresolved D. This CDR3 region has 13 residues. V was pared by 1 base and J by 5 bases, with 8 bases between. CDR1 is SGHDN and CDR2 is FVKESK in the germline V gene.

This clonotype was counted ten times or more. This chain joins TRBV7-9 and TRBJ2-7; D possibly corresponds to TRBD1 (5 bases). Trimming took 1 base from V and 6 from J, leaving 10 bases between them. The length of the CDR3 is 13 residues. Germline V gives CDR1 SEHNR, CDR2 FQNEAQ (reference sequence). Written as DNA, the CDR3 is TGTGCCAGCAGCTTAGAACAGGCGTCCGAGCAGTACTTC. Protein: CASSLEQASEQYF. Filled out from reference TRBV7-9 and TRBJ2-7, the complete variable domain reads DTGVSQNPRHKITKRGQNVTFRCDPISEHNRLYWYRQTLGQGPEFLTYFQNEAQLEKSRLLSDRFSAERPKGSFSTLEIQRTEQGDSAMYLCASSLEQASEQYFGPGTRLTVT.

As concerns this clonotype: A much larger clone sits a single nucleotide away, making a read error possible. Here the CDR3 reads CASSYRSGRATGTQYF. CDR3 bases: TGTGCCAGCAGTTACCGAAGCGGGAGGGCCACAGGTACGCAGTATTTT. The chain recombines TRBV6-9 with TRBJ2-3; TRBD2 agrees at 10 bases. The CDR3 spans 16 residues. Germline CDR1 and CDR2: MNHGY and SVAAGI.

This clonotype was picked up a small number of times. The chain joins TRBV19 to TRBJ2-6; 8 nucleotides agree with TRBD1. V lost 2 bases to trimming and J lost 2 bases; unmatched junction nucleotides: 5. The germline V gene has CDR1 LNHDA and CDR2 SQIVND (reference sequence). This CDR3 comprises 17 residues. CDR3 nucleotide sequence: TGTGCCAGTAGTATAAAGAGACAGGGGACTGGGGCCAACGTCCTGACTTTC. Amino acid sequence: CASSIKRQGTGANVLTF.

This clonotype has at least ten counts. The rearrangement links TRBV28 to TRBJ2-2, with D uncertain. Germline assignment: CDR1 MDHEN and CDR2 SYDVKM. CDR3 length: 11 residues. Trimming left V 1 base short and J 6 bases short, with 0 bases between. CDR3 amino acids: CASSLSGELFF. In DNA, the CDR3 is TGTGCCAGCAGTTTATCCGGGGAGCTGTTTTTT. Full variable domain (remainder filled in from reference TRBV28 and TRBJ2-2): DVKVTQSSRYLVKRTGEKVFLECVQDMDHENMFWYRQDPGLGLRLIYFSYDVKMKEKGDIPEGYSVSREKKERFSLILESASTNQTSMYLCASSLSGELFFGEGSRLTVL.

This clonotype was seen at least ten times. The rearrangement uses TRBV10-3 and TRBJ1-1, with D perhaps TRBD1 (6 bases). The germline gives CDR1 ENHRY, CDR2 SYGVKD. The CDR3 totals 15 residues. The V and J ends lost 3 bases and 5 bases respectively, with 16 bases between them. CDR3 coding DNA: TGTGCCATCAGTGAAGGAACTCCCGACAGGACTGAAGCTTTCTTT. Amino acid sequence: CAISEGTPDRTEAFF.

Remarks on this clonotype: This is likely an artifact of a read error, given a far larger clone one base away. This chain connects TRBV28 to TRBJ2-7, with a possible D match to TRBD2 (6 bases). Germline values: CDR1 MDHEN, CDR2 SYDVKM. This CDR3 spans 13 amino acids. Trimming removed 11 bases at V and 7 bases at J, with 21 bases between. CDR3 DNA sequence: TGTGCCGGGACCGGGACTCCCTACAATGAGCAGTACTTC. Protein sequence: CAGTGTPYNEQYF. Combining the CDR3 with reference TRBV28 and TRBJ2-7 gives the whole variable domain DVKVTQSSRYLVKRTGEKVFLECVQDMDHENMFWYRQDPGLGLRLIYFSYDVKMKEKGDIPEGYSVSREKKERFSLILESASTNQTSMYLCAGTGTPYNEQYFGPGTRLTVT.

This clonotype showed up many times. The chain couples TRBV20-1 to TRBJ1-2, with 7 bases identical to TRBD1. The V gene's germline CDR1 is DFQATT and CDR2 SNEGSKA (reference sequence). The CDR3 has 13 residues. J gave up 7 bases and V 1 base, and 6 bases lay outside the gene matches. The CDR3 sequence: CSARGQGPSGYTF. The CDR3 DNA sequence: TGCAGTGCTAGAGGACAGGGCCCAAGTGGCTACACCTTC.

This chain uses TRBV7-9 with TRBJ2-5; D is unresolved. CDR3 length equals 10 residues. The germline V gene has CDR1 SEHNR and CDR2 FQNEAQ (reference sequence). V was cut by 7 bases and J by 5 bases, with 5 bases left in between. The CDR3 region is CASIVETQYF. Here the CDR3 DNA reads TGTGCCAGCATCGTGGAGACCCAGTACTTC.